The present T cell receptor beta chain was sequenced within a study of glioma-infiltrating T cells. Study results and caveats: Very few CDR3 sequences were shared between tissue and blood. Above-expected tissue-blood divergence occurred in all gliomas, most in low-grade ones.

Amplification of TCR alpha and beta CDR3 regions from RNA used iRepertoire nested multiplex PCR. Tissue mRNA or PBMC total RNA, about 90-400 ng, went into one-step reverse transcription and amplification. TCRdb re-derived calls from the multiplex PCR reads in MiXCR, one entry per CDR3 protein. The repertoire holds 150,000 or so distinct CDR3 sequences, with about 39% as singletons. Germline loops: CDR1 MNHEY, CDR2 SMNVEV (reference sequence). The CDR3 contains 15 residues. V trimming: 5 bases; J trimming: 6 bases; junction bases outside the gene matches: 7. Concerning this clonotype: Its antigen is still unknown.

This TCR came from a human donor with low-grade glioma or glioblastoma, undergoing nonglioma brain surgery, or in good health (not recorded which). The rearrangement joins TRBV27 to TRBJ2-2; 9 positions match TRBD1. Material: glioma tissue, nonneoplastic brain tissue, or PBMCs (not recorded which). The CDR3 here is CASSPGTGFPGELFF. The CDR3 DNA is TGTGCCAGCAGTCCCGGGACAGGGTTTCCCGGGGAGCTGTTTTTT.